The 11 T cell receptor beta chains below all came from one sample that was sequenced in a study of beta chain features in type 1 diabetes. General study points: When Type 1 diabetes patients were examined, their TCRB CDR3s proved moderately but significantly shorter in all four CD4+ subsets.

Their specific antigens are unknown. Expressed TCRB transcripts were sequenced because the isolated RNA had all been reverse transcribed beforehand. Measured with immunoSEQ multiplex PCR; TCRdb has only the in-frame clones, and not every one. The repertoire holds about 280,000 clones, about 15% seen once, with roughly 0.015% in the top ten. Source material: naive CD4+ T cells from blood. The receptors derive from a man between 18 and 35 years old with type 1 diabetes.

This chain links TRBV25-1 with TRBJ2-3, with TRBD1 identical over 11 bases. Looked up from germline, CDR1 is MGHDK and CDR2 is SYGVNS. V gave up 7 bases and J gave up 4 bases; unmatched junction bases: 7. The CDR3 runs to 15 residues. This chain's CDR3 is CASIIGTGGPDTQYF. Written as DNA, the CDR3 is TGTGCCAGCATAATCGGGACAGGGGGTCCAGATACGCAGTATTTT.

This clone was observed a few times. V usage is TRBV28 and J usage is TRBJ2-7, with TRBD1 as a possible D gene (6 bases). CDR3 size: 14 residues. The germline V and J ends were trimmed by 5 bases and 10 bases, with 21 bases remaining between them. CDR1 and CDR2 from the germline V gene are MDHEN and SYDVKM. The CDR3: CASSGGDRPHHQYF. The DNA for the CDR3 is TGTGCCAGCAGTGGGGGAGACAGGCCCCACCACCAGTACTTC.

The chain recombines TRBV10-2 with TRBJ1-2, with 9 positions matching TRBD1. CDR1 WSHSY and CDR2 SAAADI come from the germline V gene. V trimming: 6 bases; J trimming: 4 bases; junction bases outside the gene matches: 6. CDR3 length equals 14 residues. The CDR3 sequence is CASRGQGTGYGYTF. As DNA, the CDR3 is TGCGCCAGCAGGGGACAGGGTACCGGCTATGGCTACACCTTC.

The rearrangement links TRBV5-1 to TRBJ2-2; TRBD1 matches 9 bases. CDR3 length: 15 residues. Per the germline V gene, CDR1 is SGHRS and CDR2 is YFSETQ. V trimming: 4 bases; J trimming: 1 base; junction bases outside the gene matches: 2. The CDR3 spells CASSVDRGNTGELFF. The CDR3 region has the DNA TGCGCCAGCAGCGTGGACAGGGGGAACACCGGGGAGCTGTTTTTT.

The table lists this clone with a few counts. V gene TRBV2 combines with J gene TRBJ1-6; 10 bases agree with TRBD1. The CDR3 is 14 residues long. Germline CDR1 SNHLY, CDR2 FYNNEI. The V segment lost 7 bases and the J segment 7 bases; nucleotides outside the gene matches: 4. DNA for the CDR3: TGTGCCAGCACTGGGACAGGGGTGAATTCACCCCTCCACTTT. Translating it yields CASTGTGVNSPLHF.

The CDR3 loop reads CASSSTDSGIDEQFF. The CDR3 DNA sequence: TGTGCCAGCTCATCTACCGATAGCGGGATCGATGAGCAGTTCTTC. The J gene is TRBJ2-1, the V gene TRBV18, with TRBD2 identical over 8 bases. CDR1 is KGHSH and CDR2 is LQKENI in the germline V gene. The V gene end was trimmed by 5 bases and the J gene end by 8 bases; junction bases not matched to a gene: 11. CDR3 length: 15 amino acids.

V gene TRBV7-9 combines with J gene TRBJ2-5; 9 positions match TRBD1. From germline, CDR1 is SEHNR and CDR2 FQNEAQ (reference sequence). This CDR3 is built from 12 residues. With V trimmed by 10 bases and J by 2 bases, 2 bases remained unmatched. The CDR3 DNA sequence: TGTGCCACAGACAGGGGGCAAGAGACCCAGTACTTC. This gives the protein CATDRGQETQYF.

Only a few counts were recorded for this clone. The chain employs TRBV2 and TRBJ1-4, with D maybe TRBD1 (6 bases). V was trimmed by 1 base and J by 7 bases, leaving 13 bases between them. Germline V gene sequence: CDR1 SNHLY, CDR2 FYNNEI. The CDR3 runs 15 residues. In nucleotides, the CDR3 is TGTGCCAGCAGTGAAGTCAGGGGAGTGAGTGAAAAACTGTTTTTT. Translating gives CASSEVRGVSEKLFF.

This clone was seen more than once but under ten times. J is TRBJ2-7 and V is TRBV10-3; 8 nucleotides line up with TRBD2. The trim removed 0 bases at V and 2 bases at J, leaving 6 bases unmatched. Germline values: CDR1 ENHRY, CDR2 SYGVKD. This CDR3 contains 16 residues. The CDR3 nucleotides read TGTGCCATCAGTGAGTCGGGGCGGGGGGCTCCCTACGAGCAGTACTTC. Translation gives CAISESGRGAPYEQYF.

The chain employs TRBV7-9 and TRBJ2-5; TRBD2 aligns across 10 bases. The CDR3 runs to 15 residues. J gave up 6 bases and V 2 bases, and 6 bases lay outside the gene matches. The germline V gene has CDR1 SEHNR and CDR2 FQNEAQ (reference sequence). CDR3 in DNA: TGTGCCAGCAGCTTAACACTAGCGGGATATCAGACCCAGTACTTC. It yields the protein CASSLTLAGYQTQYF.

The CDR3: CASSIISGRVYNEQFF. DNA for the CDR3: TGTGCCAGTAGTATTATTAGCGGGAGGGTCTACAATGAGCAGTTCTTC. This chain uses TRBV19 with TRBJ2-1; 11 bases map to TRBD2. The CDR3 consists of 16 residues. Per the germline V gene, CDR1 is LNHDA and CDR2 is SQIVND (reference sequence). Trimming cost V 3 bases and J 3 bases; bases outside gene matches: 4.